The rows below give T cell receptor beta chains drawn from one sample of a study of T cell repertoires in cytomegalovirus infection. Their antigens are not known. TCRdb reprocessed the reads with MiXCR, giving one entry per CDR3 protein. This table has some 350,000 distinct CDR3 sequences, about 35% appearing once. The sample consisted of cultured PBMCs, taken from culture after CMV antigen stimulation. The receptors come from a human donor in good health (CMV status not recorded). Some clones in this sample may be carry-over from other donors' samples. Each CDR3 is given with its conserved first and last residue. A D gene is named only where the DNA matches it firmly. Where a row states a size, it is once, few, many or the class of an expanded clone; other rows omit it.

>TRBJ1-4|-|TRBV4-1|-
TGCGCCAGCAGCCAAGACCAACTTACAGCAACTAATGAAAAACTGTTTTTT
CASSQDQLTATNEKLFF
>TRBJ2-2|-|TRBV20-1|-
TGCAGTGCTAGAGATTGGGGGCAGGGGACCGGGGAGCTGTTTTTT
CSARDWGQGTGELFF
>TRBJ2-5|-|TRBV5-1|-
TGCGCCAGCAGCTTAATTTCGGGGAACCAAGAGACCCAGTACTTC
CASSLISGNQETQYF
>TRBJ1-2|-|TRBV6-2/TRBV6-3|-
TGTGCCCAAAGCTTAGCAGGGAAGAATGGATATGGCTACACCTTC
CAQSLAGKNGYGYTF
>TRBJ2-1|TRBD2|TRBV12-3/TRBV12-4|-
TGTGCCAGCAGTCCGTGGCGGGAGCCTCGTGGGAATGAGCAGTTCTTC
CASSPWREPRGNEQFF
>TRBJ2-3|TRBD2|TRBV12-3/TRBV12-4|few
TGTGCCAGCAGTTCCCTAGCGGGGATAGCGTATTTT
CASSSLAGIAYF
>TRBJ2-3|TRBD2|TRBV6-1|medium-sized
TGTGCCAGCAGAGGACTAGCGGGCGGTGAAGATACGCAGTATTTT
CASRGLAGGEDTQYF
>TRBJ1-6|-|TRBV18|once
TGTGCCAGCTCGCCTTCGGCGAATTCACCCCTCCACTTT
CASSPSANSPLHF
>TRBJ1-1|-|TRBV20-1|-
TGCAGTGCCCGCGGAAGGGGAAACACTGAAGCTTTCTTT
CSARGRGNTEAFF
>TRBJ1-1|-|TRBV27|many
TGTGCCAGCAGTACCTATGCCAACACTGAAGCTTTCTTT
CASSTYANTEAFF
>TRBJ2-6|-|TRBV7-3|few
TGTGCCAGCAGCTTATACGGCAGTTCCGATTCTGGGGCCAACGTCCTGACTTTC
CASSLYGSSDSGANVLTF
>TRBJ1-2|-|TRBV15|-
TGTGCCACCAGCAGAGGGGAAGTCCCGAACTATGGCTACACCTTC
CATSRGEVPNYGYTF
>TRBJ2-7|TRBD1|TRBV4-1|once
TGCGCCAGCAGCCAAGCCCCAGACAGGGCCACCTACGAGCAGTACTTC
CASSQAPDRATYEQYF
>TRBJ2-1|TRBD2|TRBV6-5|-
TGTGCCAGCAGTAGGCCTCTAGTGGCGGGAGATAGGAAGCAGTTCTTC
CASSRPLVAGDRKQFF
>TRBJ2-1|TRBD2|TRBV19|-
TGTGCCAGTAGTATGTCCCCTAGCGGGACAAACAATGAGCAGTTCTTC
CASSMSPSGTNNEQFF
>TRBJ2-7|TRBD1|TRBV11-2|few
TGTGCCAGCAGCTTGGTCCCGGGACAGCTCCTTTACGAGCAGTACTTC
CASSLVPGQLLYEQYF
>TRBJ1-2|-|TRBV4-1|few
TGCGCCAGCAGCCATCGTGAGGGAAGCTCCTATGGCTACACCTTC
CASSHREGSSYGYTF
>TRBJ2-1|-|TRBV6-2/TRBV6-3|few
TGTGCCAGCAGCGATACTAACCCCCCCTACAATGAGCAGTTCTTC
CASSDTNPPYNEQFF
>TRBJ1-2|TRBD1|TRBV9|-
TGTGCCAGCAGCGTAGGAACAGGGGCCCTCAACTATGGCTACACCTTC
CASSVGTGALNYGYTF
>TRBJ2-7|-|TRBV11-2|-
TGTGCCAGCAGCCCGAAGGCGAGAAGTGGTTTC
CASSPKARSGF
>TRBJ2-3|-|TRBV2|few
TGTGCCAGCACCGAAGGACTATTCACAGATACGCAGTATTTT
CASTEGLFTDTQYF
>TRBJ2-3|TRBD2|TRBV5-4|-
TGTGCCAGCAGCTTGGCGGGGACTAGCGGGATATCTACGCAGTATTTT
CASSLAGTSGISTQYF
>TRBJ1-5|-|TRBV7-9|few
TGTGCCAGCAGCCGTGGAGGGGACAATCAGCCCCAGCATTTT
CASSRGGDNQPQHF
>TRBJ1-1|-|TRBV7-9|-
TGTGCCAGCCGCCCGTCCCGGGGTCAGGACACTGAAGCTTTCTTT
CASRPSRGQDTEAFF
>TRBJ1-4|TRBD1|TRBV12-3/TRBV12-4|-
TGTGCCAGCAGCCGACCTCCGGGACAGGGGGAGAAACTGTTTTTT
CASSRPPGQGEKLFF
>TRBJ1-2|TRBD1|TRBV7-2|many
TGTGCCAGCAGCCAGGGACAGGGGCGCTACTATGGCTACACCTTC
CASSQGQGRYYGYTF
>TRBJ1-5|TRBD1|TRBV12-3/TRBV12-4|few
TGTGCCAGCAGTAGCGGGACAGGGTTTCAGCCCCAGCATTTT
CASSSGTGFQPQHF
>TRBJ1-6|-|TRBV25-1|few
TGTGCCAGCAGTGGACTATATTCACCCCTCCACTTT
CASSGLYSPLHF
>TRBJ2-3|-|TRBV7-2|-
TGTGCCAGCAGCTTATTACCCGCACCAGATACGCAGTATTTT
CASSLLPAPDTQYF
>TRBJ2-3|TRBD2|TRBV7-2|-
TGTGCCAGCAGCTTAGCTAGCGGGAGTGGAAATACGCAGTATTTT
CASSLASGSGNTQYF
>TRBJ1-5|TRBD1|TRBV28|many
TGTGCCAGCAGTCAACCGGGACAGGGGGCTCAGCCCCAGCATTTT
CASSQPGQGAQPQHF
>TRBJ1-5|-|TRBV12-3/TRBV12-4|few
TGTGCCAGCAGCGGGGGAAGATGGCTTAGCAATCAGCCCCAGCATTTT
CASSGGRWLSNQPQHF
>TRBJ1-6|-|TRBV7-8|-
TGTGCCAGCAGCTTGGGGACACGCCAATCACCCCTCCACTTT
CASSLGTRQSPLHF
>TRBJ2-1|-|TRBV5-5|-
TGTGCCAGCAGCTTGTCTCGGACGGTTTACAATGAGCAGTTCTTC
CASSLSRTVYNEQFF
>TRBJ2-5|TRBD2|TRBV12-3/TRBV12-4|-
TGTGCCAGCAGTCCTTGGGGGGGCCAAGAGACCCAGTACTTC
CASSPWGGQETQYF
>TRBJ2-5|TRBD2|TRBV5-4|-
TGTGCCAGCAGCGCGGCGGGAGGGATTTCATTGCAGACCCAGTACTTC
CASSAAGGISLQTQYF
>TRBJ2-3|TRBD2|TRBV7-9|few
TGTGCCAGCAGCTTATCGTCTAGCGGGAGGCTAGGCGCAGATACGCAGTATTTT
CASSLSSSGRLGADTQYF
>TRBJ2-2|TRBD2|TRBV7-6|many
TGTGCCAGCAGCCTAAGCGGGAGGGGAACCGGGGAGCTGTTTTTT
CASSLSGRGTGELFF
>TRBJ1-4|-|TRBV5-1|-
TGCGCCAGCAGCCCAGGTACCCAGCGTGAAAAACTGTTTTTT
CASSPGTQREKLFF
>TRBJ2-1|-|TRBV4-2|few
TGTGCCAGCAGCCAAGATCCGATTCGGGCGCTGTCCTACAATGAGCAGTTCTTC
CASSQDPIRALSYNEQFF
>TRBJ1-6|TRBD1|TRBV3-1|-
TGTGCCAGCAGCCAACTGACAGGGTATAATTCACCCCTCCACTTT
CASSQLTGYNSPLHF
>TRBJ1-4|-|TRBV7-8|-
TGTGCCAGCAGTCTGAGACTCTCGGCGGGCGAAAAACTGTTTTTT
CASSLRLSAGEKLFF
>TRBJ2-3|TRBD2|TRBV7-2|many
TGTGCCAGCAGCTTAGCCCCACCGGGACTAGCGGGAGTGAGGGATACGCAGTATTTT
CASSLAPPGLAGVRDTQYF
>TRBJ2-1|-|TRBV6-2/TRBV6-3|few
TGTGCCAGCAGTCCGGACTCCTACAATGAGCAGTTCTTC
CASSPDSYNEQFF
>TRBJ2-3|TRBD1|TRBV5-1|-
TGCGCCAGCAGCACCCACGACAGGGGCGAGACGCAGTATTTT
CASSTHDRGETQYF
>TRBJ1-5|-|TRBV6-4|-
TGTGCCACCCGGGGGTATAGCAATCAGCCCCAGCATTTT
CATRGYSNQPQHF
>TRBJ1-6|TRBD1|TRBV12-3/TRBV12-4|-
TGTGCCAGCAGACCCTCGGGACAGATTAATTCACCCCTCCACTTT
CASRPSGQINSPLHF
>TRBJ1-5|-|TRBV7-8|few
TGTGCCAGCAGCCCCGGGGGGGGAGGTCAGCCCCAGCATTTT
CASSPGGGGQPQHF
>TRBJ1-1|-|TRBV9|-
TGTGCCAGCAGCGTAGAAGGGGCCACTGAAGCTTTCTTT
CASSVEGATEAFF
>TRBJ2-3|TRBD2|TRBV19|few
TGTGCCAGTAGTAAGGGGACTAGCGGGGCTAGTCCTACGGGTACGCAGTATTTT
CASSKGTSGASPTGTQYF
>TRBJ1-3|-|TRBV7-2|many
TGTGCCAGCAGCCCAGGGGAAACTGGAAACACCATATATTTT
CASSPGETGNTIYF
>TRBJ2-4|TRBD2|TRBV28|few
TGTGCCAGCAGTTTATGGTCTAGCGGGAGTTTAAACATTCAGTACTTC
CASSLWSSGSLNIQYF
>TRBJ2-5|-|TRBV12-3/TRBV12-4|few
TGTGCCAGCAGTAGGGTAGAGACCCAGTACTTC
CASSRVETQYF
>TRBJ1-5|-|TRBV4-2|-
TGTGCCAGCAGCCAAGATCGGGGGGGTCAGGAGCCCCAGCATTTT
CASSQDRGGQEPQHF
>TRBJ1-3|TRBD1|TRBV20-1|-
TGCAGTGTGGTGGGGACAGGGGCCAACACCATATATTTT
CSVVGTGANTIYF